The rows below give T cell receptor beta chains drawn from one sample of a study of OX40 agonist ivuxolimab in advanced cancers. Repertoires were generated with immunoSEQ multiplex PCR, while TCRdb's copy carries only in-frame clones and drops some. The top ten clones hold 34% of a sample with 20,000 to 25,000 clones, around four fifths of them seen once. The sequencing used CD4+ or CD8+ T cells sorted from blood, collected in a trial of the OX40 agonist ivuxolimab. Receptors were obtained from an adult with an advanced solid tumor such as melanoma, head and neck, liver or kidney cancer. CDR3s include the opening cysteine and the closing phenylalanine or tryptophan.

V	CDR3
TRBV6-4	CASSDSSGRGSDTQYF
TRBV9	CASSPWGSPREQYF
TRBV7-2	CASSPPYGSSYEQYF
TRBV2	CASSGSPTGPTNEKLFF
TRBV19	CASRWASEQYF
TRBV6-5	CASSHSGLAVYEQYF
TRBV9	CARGAATSISGANVLTF
TRBV7-9	CASSPPGTGGYNEQFF
TRBV6-5	CASSPDTGEKLFF
TRBV9	CASSVGRGNTEAFF
TRBV27	CASSLSRQLTEAFF
TRBV6-5	CASSITGTGGYGYTF
TRBV13	CASSQQGPYSPLHF
TRBV19	CASSMHNPEREIPYEQYF
TRBV28	CASEHTGTGGSPLHF
TRBV11-2	CASSFGETSGREQFF
TRBV11-3	CASKNTEAFF
TRBV11-2	CASSLDWGQGHSGNTIYF
TRBV7-6	CASSSGTSGTGELFF
TRBV23-1	CASSQTRDPNYEQYF
TRBV28	CASSLGGEQYF
TRBV19	CASMPLENYGYTF
TRBV29-1	CSVGEGGAEAFF
TRBV6-5	CASSYKGGRVNEQYF
TRBV19	CASTSDRVVRYF
TRBV5-6	CASILAASGSETQYF
TRBV6-5	CASSYAPGGNTEAFF
TRBV15	CATSRGGAGANVLTF
TRBV30	CAWTQLRDSQQETQYF
TRBV7-9	CASILLRSKGETQYF
TRBV7-2	CASSNDYTYEQYF
TRBV7-3	CASSPIQGETQYF
TRBV19	CATEPGTSAYNEQFF
TRBV5-6	CASSLDLHGSYEQYF
TRBV30	CAWSVPVEYPSYEQYF
TRBV28	CASSWGTVGAGQPQHF
TRBV11-2	CASSLVGWGINTGELFF